A single sample gave rise to the 15 T cell receptor beta chains below, sequenced in a study of blood T cell repertoires in COVID-19. The repertoire was sequenced with immunoSEQ multiplex PCR; TCRdb's copy has only in-frame clones and lacks some. This table holds roughly 60,000 clones, around 90% found once. Material for sequencing was peripheral blood. The source is a man aged 35-49 years with COVID-19, enrolled during active disease.

CDR3 amino acids: CASREGVGTQYF. DNA for the CDR3: TGTGCCAGCAGAGAGGGGGTCGGTACGCAGTATTTT. V gene TRBV9 combines with J gene TRBJ2-3, with D maybe TRBD1 (6 bases). CDR3 length: 12 residues. V lost 5 bases to trimming and J lost 8 bases, with 12 bases between them. The germline CDR1 and CDR2 sequences are SGDLS and YYNGEE.

The chain joins TRBV11-2 to TRBJ2-7, with 13 bases aligning to TRBD2. The CDR3 sequence is 17 residues long. CDR1 and CDR2 (germline): SGHAT, FQNNGV. J was trimmed by 5 bases and V by 5 bases; bases with no gene match: 12. The CDR3 bases are TGTGCCAGCAGCCCCCGCTCGTGGACTAGCGGGAGCCACGAGCAGTACTTC. Translation: CASSPRSWTSGSHEQYF.

In DNA form, the CDR3 reads TGTGCCAGCAGCTCATACTCAACGGGGTACGGCTACACCTTC. Translating it yields CASSSYSTGYGYTF. The J gene is TRBJ1-2, the V gene TRBV3-1 (or the pseudogene TRBV3-2); unclear D gene. This CDR3 has 14 amino acids. The ends were cut back, 5 bases at V and 8 bases at J, with 18 bases in the middle. CDR1 LGHDT and CDR2 YNNKEL come from the germline V gene (reference sequence).

The chain uses TRBV20-1 and TRBJ2-7; no clear D gene. The CDR3 spans 11 residues. CDR1 and CDR2 from the germline V gene are DFQATT and SNEGSKA (reference sequence). V shed 0 bases and J shed 6 bases, with 6 bases lying between them. This CDR3 reads CSARESLEQYF. The CDR3 DNA sequence: TGCAGTGCTAGAGAGTCTCTCGAGCAGTACTTC.

The chain recombines TRBV30 with TRBJ1-4; 7 nucleotides match TRBD1. CDR1 and CDR2 (germline): GTSNPN, SVGIG (reference sequence). This CDR3 region has 14 residues. The DNA of the CDR3 is TGTGCTATGAGAAGGGACAGCGGTCTTGAAAAACTGTTTTTT. This gives the protein CAMRRDSGLEKLFF.

V and J are TRBV5-8 and TRBJ2-2; possibly TRBD1 for D (5 bases). Germline V gene data show CDR1 as SGHTS and CDR2 as YDEGEE. This CDR3 is built from 14 residues. With 6 bases removed from V and 4 bases from J, the gap between germline ends came to 13 bases. CDR3 sequence (DNA): TGTGCCAGCAACCTAGGGGTAGGCACCGGGGAGCTGTTTTTT. As protein: CASNLGVGTGELFF.

V is TRBV19 and J is TRBJ2-7; 11 bases agree with TRBD1. Per the germline V gene, CDR1 is LNHDA and CDR2 is SQIVND (reference sequence). Unmatched junction bases numbered 3, after V lost 5 bases and J lost 6 bases. There are 13 residues in the CDR3. CDR3 sequence: CASSRDRGSEQYF. In DNA, the CDR3 is TGTGCCAGTAGTCGGGACAGGGGGTCCGAGCAGTACTTC. The variable domain in full, completed from reference TRBV19 and TRBJ2-7, reads DGGITQSPKYLFRKEGQNVTLSCEQNLNHDAMYWYRQDPGQGLRLIYYSQIVNDFQKGDIAEGYSVSREKKESFPLTVTSAQKNPTAFYLCASSRDRGSEQYFGPGTRLTVT.

The CDR3 protein is CASSQGGLAGVGTGELFF. For the CDR3, the DNA is TGCGCCAGCAGCCAAGGGGGTCTAGCGGGAGTTGGCACCGGGGAGCTGTTTTTT. V usage is TRBV4-1 and J usage is TRBJ2-2; 10 bases align to TRBD2. CDR3 length: 18 residues. Germline CDR1 is MGHRA and CDR2 is YSYEKL. V was clipped by 1 base and J by 4 bases; unmatched bases: 9.

The chain uses TRBV2 and TRBJ2-1, with 10 bases aligning to TRBD2. Trimming at V came to 5 bases and at J to 2 bases, leaving 3 bases not matched to a gene. Germline values: CDR1 SNHLY, CDR2 FYNNEI. This CDR3 is built from 15 residues. CDR3 sequence reads: CASSLAGVTYNEQFF. The CDR3 DNA reads as TGTGCCAGCAGTCTAGCGGGGGTTACCTACAATGAGCAGTTCTTC.

The chain uses TRBV2 and TRBJ1-3, with D possibly matching TRBD1 (5 bases). V gave up 2 bases and J gave up 4 bases, with 9 bases separating them. CDR3 size: 14 residues. In germline, CDR1 is SNHLY, CDR2 FYNNEI. The CDR3 loop reads CASSEPRAGNTIYF. The CDR3, as DNA: TGTGCCAGCAGTGAACCCAGGGCAGGAAACACCATATATTTT. The full variable domain, with the rest looked up from reference TRBV2 and TRBJ1-3, is EPEVTQTPSHQVTQMGQEVILRCVPISNHLYFYWYRQILGQKVEFLVSFYNNEISEKSEIFDDQFSVERPDGSNFTLKIRSTKLEDSAMYFCASSEPRAGNTIYFGEGSWLTVV.

The chain combines TRBV24-1 with TRBJ1-1; D is undetermined. Germline CDR1 and CDR2: KGHDR and SFDVKD. The germline V and J ends were trimmed by 8 bases and 1 base, with 10 bases remaining between them. CDR3 length: 13 residues. The chain's CDR3 is CATTDRGNTEAFF. CDR3 nucleotides: TGTGCCACCACGGACCGGGGGAACACTGAAGCTTTCTTT.

The rearrangement joins TRBV9 to TRBJ1-2, with 9 bases that match TRBD1. CDR3 length: 16 residues. Trimming cost V 2 bases and J 3 bases; bases outside gene matches: 8. The germline V gene encodes CDR1 SGDLS and CDR2 YYNGEE. Here the CDR3 reads CASSVEPGQGYYGYTF. The CDR3, as DNA: TGTGCCAGCAGCGTCGAACCGGGACAGGGTTACTATGGCTACACCTTC. Variable domain in full (rest from reference TRBV9 and TRBJ1-2): DSGVTQTPKHLITATGQRVTLRCSPRSGDLSVYWYQQSLDQGLQFLIQYYNGEERAKGNILERFSAQQFPDLHSELNLSSLELGDSALYFCASSVEPGQGYYGYTFGSGTRLTVV.

This chain uses TRBV5-6 with TRBJ1-6, with 8 positions matching TRBD1. This CDR3 contains 14 residues. J lost 7 bases, V lost 4 bases, and 4 bases had no gene match. Germline V CDR1 and CDR2: SGHDT, YYEEEE. The CDR3 spells CASSPSGGNSPLHF. The DNA for the CDR3 is TGTGCCAGCAGCCCCTCAGGGGGCAATTCACCCCTCCACTTT. Combining the CDR3 with reference TRBV5-6 and TRBJ1-6 gives the whole variable domain DAGVTQSPTHLIKTRGQQVTLRCSPKSGHDTVSWYQQALGQGPQFIFQYYEEEERQRGNFPDRFSGHQFPNYSSELNVNALLLGDSALYLCASSPSGGNSPLHFGNGTRLTVT.

This clone was recorded once. The chain uses TRBV4-1 and TRBJ2-7; D perhaps matches TRBD2 (5 bases). This CDR3 spans 15 amino acids. Trimming removed 1 base from V and 5 bases from J, with 15 bases in between. Germline V gene sequence: CDR1 MGHRA, CDR2 YSYEKL. Here the CDR3 reads CASSQVREGGHEQYF. For the CDR3, the DNA is TGCGCCAGCAGCCAAGTACGGGAAGGAGGACACGAGCAGTACTTC.

This clone has just a few counts. The chain recombines TRBV19 with TRBJ2-7; 7 bases match TRBD2. V lost 2 bases to trimming and J lost 5 bases; unmatched junction nucleotides: 3. CDR1 LNHDA and CDR2 SQIVND come from the germline V gene (reference sequence). The CDR3 loop spans 13 amino acids. As DNA, the CDR3 is TGTGCCAGTAGTATAATTCGGGGGGACGAGCAGTACTTC. It is translated as CASSIIRGDEQYF.